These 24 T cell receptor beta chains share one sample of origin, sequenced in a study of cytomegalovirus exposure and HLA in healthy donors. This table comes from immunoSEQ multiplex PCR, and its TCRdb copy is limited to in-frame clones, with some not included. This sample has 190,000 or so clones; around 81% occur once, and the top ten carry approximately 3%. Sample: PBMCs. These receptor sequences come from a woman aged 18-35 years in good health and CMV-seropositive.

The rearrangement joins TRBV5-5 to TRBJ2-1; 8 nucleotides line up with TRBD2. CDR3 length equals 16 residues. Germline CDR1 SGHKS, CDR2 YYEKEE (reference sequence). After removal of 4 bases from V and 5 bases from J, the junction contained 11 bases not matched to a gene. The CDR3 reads CASSQSAGASDNEQFF. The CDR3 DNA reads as TGTGCCAGCAGCCAATCAGCGGGGGCTTCCGACAATGAGCAGTTCTTC. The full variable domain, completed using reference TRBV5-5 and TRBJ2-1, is DAGVTQSPTHLIKTRGQQVTLRCSPISGHKSVSWYQQVLGQGPQFIFQYYEKEERGRGNFPDRFSARQFPNYSSELNVNALLLGDSALYLCASSQSAGASDNEQFFGPGTRLTVL.

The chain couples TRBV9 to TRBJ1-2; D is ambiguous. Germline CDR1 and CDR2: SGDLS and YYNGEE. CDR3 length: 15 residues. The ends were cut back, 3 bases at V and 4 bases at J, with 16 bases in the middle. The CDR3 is CASSAGGGGFYGYTF. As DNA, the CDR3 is TGTGCCAGCAGCGCCGGAGGTGGAGGATTCTATGGCTACACCTTC.

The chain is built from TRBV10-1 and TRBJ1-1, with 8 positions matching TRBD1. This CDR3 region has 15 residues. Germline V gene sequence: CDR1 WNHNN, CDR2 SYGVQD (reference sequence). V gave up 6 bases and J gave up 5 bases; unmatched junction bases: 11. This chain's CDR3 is CASSRDRMLRTEAFF. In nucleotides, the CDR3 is TGCGCCAGCAGCCGGGACAGGATGCTGCGGACTGAAGCTTTCTTT.

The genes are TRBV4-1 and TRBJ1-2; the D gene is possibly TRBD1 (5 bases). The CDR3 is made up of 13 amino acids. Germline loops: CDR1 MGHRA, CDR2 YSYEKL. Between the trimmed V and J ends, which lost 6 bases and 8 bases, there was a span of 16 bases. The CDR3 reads CASRSLGARGYTF. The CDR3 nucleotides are TGCGCCAGCAGAAGTCTAGGGGCACGGGGCTACACCTTC.

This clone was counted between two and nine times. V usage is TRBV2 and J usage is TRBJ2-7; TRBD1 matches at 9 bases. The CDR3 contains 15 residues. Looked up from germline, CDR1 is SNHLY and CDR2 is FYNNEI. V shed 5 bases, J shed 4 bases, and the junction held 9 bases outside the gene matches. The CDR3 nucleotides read TGTGCCAGCAGTCCGGGACAGGGAGTTGGTTACGAGCAGTACTTC. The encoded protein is CASSPGQGVGYEQYF.

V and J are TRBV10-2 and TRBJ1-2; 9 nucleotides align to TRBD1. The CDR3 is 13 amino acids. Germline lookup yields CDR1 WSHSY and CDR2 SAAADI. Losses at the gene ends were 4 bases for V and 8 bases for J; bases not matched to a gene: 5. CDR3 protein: CASSARTGEGYTF. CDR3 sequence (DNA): TGCGCCAGCAGTGCTAGGACAGGGGAGGGCTACACCTTC.

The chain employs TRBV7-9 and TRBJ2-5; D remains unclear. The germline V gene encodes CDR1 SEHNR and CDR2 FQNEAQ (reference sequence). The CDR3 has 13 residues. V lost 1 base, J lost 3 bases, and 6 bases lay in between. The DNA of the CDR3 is TGTGCCAGCAGCTTAGTGCAGGAAGAGACCCAGTACTTC. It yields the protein CASSLVQEETQYF.

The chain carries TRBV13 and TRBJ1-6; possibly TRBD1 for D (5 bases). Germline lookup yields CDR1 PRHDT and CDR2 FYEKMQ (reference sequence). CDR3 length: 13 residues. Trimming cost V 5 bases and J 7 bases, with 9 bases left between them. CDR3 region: CASSLRQNSPLHF. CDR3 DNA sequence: TGTGCCAGCAGCCTCCGACAGAATTCACCCCTCCACTTT.

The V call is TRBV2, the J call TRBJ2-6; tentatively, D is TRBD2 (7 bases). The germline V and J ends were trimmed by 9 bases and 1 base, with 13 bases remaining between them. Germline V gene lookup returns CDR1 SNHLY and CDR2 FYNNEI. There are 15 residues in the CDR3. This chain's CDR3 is CARQGGGSGANVLTF. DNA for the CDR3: TGTGCCAGACAGGGAGGGGGGTCTGGGGCCAACGTCCTGACTTTC. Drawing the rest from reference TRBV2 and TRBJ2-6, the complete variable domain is EPEVTQTPSHQVTQMGQEVILRCVPISNHLYFYWYRQILGQKVEFLVSFYNNEISEKSEIFDDQFSVERPDGSNFTLKIRSTKLEDSAMYFCARQGGGSGANVLTFGAGSRLTVL.

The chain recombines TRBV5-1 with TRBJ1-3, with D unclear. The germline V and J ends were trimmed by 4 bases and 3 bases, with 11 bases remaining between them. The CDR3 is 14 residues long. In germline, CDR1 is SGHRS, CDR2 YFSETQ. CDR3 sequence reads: CASSEGVVGNTIYF. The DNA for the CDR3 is TGCGCCAGCAGCGAGGGAGTGGTTGGAAACACCATATATTTT.

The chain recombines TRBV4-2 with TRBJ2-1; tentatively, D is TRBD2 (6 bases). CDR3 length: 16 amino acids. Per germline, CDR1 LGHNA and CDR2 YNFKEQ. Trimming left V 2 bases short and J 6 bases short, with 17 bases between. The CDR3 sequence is CASSQNQMEGSNEQFF. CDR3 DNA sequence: TGTGCCAGCAGCCAAAATCAAATGGAGGGTTCCAATGAGCAGTTCTTC.

The CDR3 DNA reads as TGTGCCAGCAGCGCCTCCGGGAGGACCTACGAGCAGTACTTC. This codes for CASSASGRTYEQYF. The rearrangement links TRBV9 to TRBJ2-7; 7 positions match TRBD2. V trimming: 3 bases; J trimming: 2 bases; junction bases outside the gene matches: 5. The CDR3 runs to 14 residues. The germline V gene has CDR1 SGDLS and CDR2 YYNGEE.

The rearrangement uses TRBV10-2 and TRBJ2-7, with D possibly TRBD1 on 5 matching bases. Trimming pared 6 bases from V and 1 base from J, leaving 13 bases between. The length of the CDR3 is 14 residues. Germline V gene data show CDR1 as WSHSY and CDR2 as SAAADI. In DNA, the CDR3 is TGCGCCAGCAGACAGGCCGCGCTTTCCTACGAGCAGTACTTC. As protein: CASRQAALSYEQYF.

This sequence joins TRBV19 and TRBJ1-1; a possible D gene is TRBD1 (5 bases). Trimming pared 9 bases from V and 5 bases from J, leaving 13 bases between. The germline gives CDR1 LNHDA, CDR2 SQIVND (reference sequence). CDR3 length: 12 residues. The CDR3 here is CASGAGGTEAFF. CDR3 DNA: TGTGCCAGCGGGGCCGGGGGAACTGAAGCTTTCTTT.

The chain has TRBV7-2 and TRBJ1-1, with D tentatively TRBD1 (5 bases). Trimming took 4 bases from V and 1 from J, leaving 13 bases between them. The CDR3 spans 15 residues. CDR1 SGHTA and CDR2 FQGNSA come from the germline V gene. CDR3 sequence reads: CASSSWGGSNTEAFF. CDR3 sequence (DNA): TGTGCCAGCAGCTCTTGGGGGGGATCGAACACTGAAGCTTTCTTT.

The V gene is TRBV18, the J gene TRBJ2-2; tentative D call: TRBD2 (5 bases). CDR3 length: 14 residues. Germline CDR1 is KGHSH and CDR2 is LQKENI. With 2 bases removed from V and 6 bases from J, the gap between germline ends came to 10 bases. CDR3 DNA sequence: TGTGCCAGCTCACCAACGGAGGCTTCCGGGGAGCTGTTTTTT. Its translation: CASSPTEASGELFF.

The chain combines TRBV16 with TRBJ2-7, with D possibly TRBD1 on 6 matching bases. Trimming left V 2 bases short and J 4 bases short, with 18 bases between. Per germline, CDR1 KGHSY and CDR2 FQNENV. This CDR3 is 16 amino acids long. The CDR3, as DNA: TGTGCCAGCAGCCAAGGGATGAGAGTGGACAGTTACGAGCAGTACTTC. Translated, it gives CASSQGMRVDSYEQYF.

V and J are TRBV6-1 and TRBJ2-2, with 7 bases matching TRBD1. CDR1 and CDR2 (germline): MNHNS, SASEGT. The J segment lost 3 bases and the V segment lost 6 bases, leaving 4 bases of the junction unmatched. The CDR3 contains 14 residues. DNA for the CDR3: TGTGCCAGCAGCGATACAGGGGACACCGGGGAGCTGTTTTTT. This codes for CASSDTGDTGELFF.

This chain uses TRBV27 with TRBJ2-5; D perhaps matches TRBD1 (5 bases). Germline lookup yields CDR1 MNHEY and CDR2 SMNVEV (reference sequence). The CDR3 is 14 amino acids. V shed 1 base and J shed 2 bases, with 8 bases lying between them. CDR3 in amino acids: CASSLLGQQETQYF. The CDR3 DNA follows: TGTGCCAGCAGTTTATTGGGGCAGCAAGAGACCCAGTACTTC.

CDR3 in amino acids: CATSRDLGSSYNSPLHF. The CDR3 region has the DNA TGTGCCACCAGCAGAGATCTGGGGAGCTCCTATAATTCACCCCTCCACTTT. V and J are TRBV15 and TRBJ1-6, with D unclear. There are 17 residues in the CDR3. CDR1 and CDR2 (germline): LNHNV, YYDKDF (reference sequence). V gave up 0 bases and J gave up 0 bases, with 9 bases separating them.

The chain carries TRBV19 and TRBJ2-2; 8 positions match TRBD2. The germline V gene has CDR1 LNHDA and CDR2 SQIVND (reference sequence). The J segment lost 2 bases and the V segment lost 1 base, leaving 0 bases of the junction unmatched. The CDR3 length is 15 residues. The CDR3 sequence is CASSIGTSNTGELFF. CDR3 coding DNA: TGTGCCAGTAGTATAGGGACTAGCAACACCGGGGAGCTGTTTTTT.

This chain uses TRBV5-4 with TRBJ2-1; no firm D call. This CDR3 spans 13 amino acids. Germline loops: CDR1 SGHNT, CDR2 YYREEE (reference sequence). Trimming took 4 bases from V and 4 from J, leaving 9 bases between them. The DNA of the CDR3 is TGTGCCAGCAGCAATGACTGGTACAATGAGCAGTTCTTC. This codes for CASSNDWYNEQFF.

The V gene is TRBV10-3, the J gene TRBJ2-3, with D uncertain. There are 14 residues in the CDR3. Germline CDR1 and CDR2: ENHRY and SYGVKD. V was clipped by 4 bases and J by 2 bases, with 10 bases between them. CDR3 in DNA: TGTGCCATCAGTGGTCGGGTTAACACAGATACGCAGTATTTT. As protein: CAISGRVNTDTQYF.

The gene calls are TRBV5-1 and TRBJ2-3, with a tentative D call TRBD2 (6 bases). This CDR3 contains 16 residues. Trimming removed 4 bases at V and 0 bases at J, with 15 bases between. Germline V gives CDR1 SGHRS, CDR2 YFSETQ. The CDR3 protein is CASSPRPGVSTDTQYF. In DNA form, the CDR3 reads TGCGCCAGCAGCCCCCGGCCGGGGGTGAGCACAGATACGCAGTATTTT.